The source of this T cell receptor (beta chain) is a study of T cell repertoires in cytomegalovirus infection. Findings and limits, study-wide: The ex vivo response was dominated by HLA-C-restricted CMV-specific TCR beta clonotypes.

CDR3 length: 16 amino acids. Germline V gene data show CDR1 as SGHVS and CDR2 as FQNEAQ. V gave up 1 base and J gave up 7 bases; unmatched junction bases: 9. TCRdb processed the reads anew with MiXCR; each CDR3 protein has one entry. The repertoire holds about 450,000 distinct CDR3 sequences, approximately 31% seen once, with around 13% in the top ten. This clonotype was counted many times. No antigen is known for it. The sequencing sample was made of PBMCs. This TCR came from a human donor in good health (CMV status not recorded). Some clones in this sample may be carry-over from other donors' samples. The chain employs TRBV7-8 and TRBJ2-1; 8 bases are shared with TRBD2. The CDR3 here is CASSLDRGGLLNEQFF. CDR3 sequence (DNA): TGTGCCAGCAGCTTAGACCGGGGGGGCCTCTTAAATGAGCAGTTCTTC.